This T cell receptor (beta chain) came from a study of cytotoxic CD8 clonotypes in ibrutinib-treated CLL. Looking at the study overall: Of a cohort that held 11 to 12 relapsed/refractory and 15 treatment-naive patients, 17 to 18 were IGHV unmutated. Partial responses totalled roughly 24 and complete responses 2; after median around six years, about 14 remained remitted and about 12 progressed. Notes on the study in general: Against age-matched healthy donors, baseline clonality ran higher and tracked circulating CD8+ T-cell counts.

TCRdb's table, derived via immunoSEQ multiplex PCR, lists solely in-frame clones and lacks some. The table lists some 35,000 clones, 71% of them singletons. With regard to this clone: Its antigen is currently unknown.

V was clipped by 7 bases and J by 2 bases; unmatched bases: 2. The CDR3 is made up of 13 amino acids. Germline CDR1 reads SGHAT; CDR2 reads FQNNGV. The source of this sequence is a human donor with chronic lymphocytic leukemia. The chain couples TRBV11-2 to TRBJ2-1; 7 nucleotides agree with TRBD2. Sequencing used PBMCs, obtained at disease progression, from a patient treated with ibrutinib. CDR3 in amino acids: CASTRGAYNEQFF. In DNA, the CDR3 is TGTGCCAGCACTCGGGGGGCCTACAATGAGCAGTTCTTC. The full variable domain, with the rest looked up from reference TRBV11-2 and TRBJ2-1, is EAGVAQSPRYKIIEKRQSVAFWCNPISGHATLYWYQQILGQGPKLLIQFQNNGVVDDSQLPKDRFSAERLKGVDSTLKIQPAKLEDSAVYLCASTRGAYNEQFFGPGTRLTVL.